The present T cell receptor beta chain was sequenced within a study of shared clonotypes between healthy human individuals. Study-level results: It was the few donors that limited the genetic and exposure-history diversity represented. Generation of non-shared clonotypes was less probable than generation of clonotypes shared by all four donors.

Germline CDR1 is KGHSH and CDR2 is LQKENI. The CDR3 contains 14 residues. Trimming at V came to 3 bases and at J to 0 bases, leaving 2 bases not matched to a gene. Donors had no recently reported acute infections or vaccinations and were HIV-negative. From CD4+ cells came CD45RA+ naive and CD45RA-negative memory subsets. Sequencing used immunoSEQ multiplex PCR; TCRdb keeps in-frame clones, though not all of them. The table shows 1.6 million or so clones, with roughly 98.5% occurring only once. Comments on this clone: Its cognate antigen is unknown. The sample holds other DNA sequences that translate to the same CDR3.

The receptor was isolated from a man aged 25 to 40 in good health. The sequencing sample was made of naive CD4+ T cells sorted from blood. This sample's subset: CD45RA+ positively selected. V usage is TRBV18 and J usage is TRBJ2-7; TRBD1 matches 7 bases. CDR3 residues: CASSPAGGSYEQYF. CDR3 DNA: TGTGCCAGCTCACCGGCAGGGGGCTCCTACGAGCAGTACTTC.